These 16 T cell receptor beta chains were all obtained from the same sample, sequenced in a study of OX40 agonist ivuxolimab in advanced cancers. Receptors were amplified or captured by the immunoSEQ multiplex PCR assay. TCRdb carries this immuneACCESS record with in-frame sequences only. Its versions omit some clonotypes, under half of them owing to an unresolved V gene in the studies checked, with the rest unexplained. This sample lists 65,000 to 70,000 clones; 90% were detected once. Clones ranked in the top ten supply more than 9% of the sample. The sequenced sample was CD4+ or CD8+ T cells sorted from blood, obtained in a trial of the OX40 agonist ivuxolimab. These receptors all come from an adult with an advanced solid tumor such as melanoma, head and neck, liver or kidney cancer.

The rearrangement links TRBV5-1 to TRBJ1-2, with D unresolved. Trimming left V 0 bases short and J 4 bases short, with 13 bases between. Germline CDR1 and CDR2: SGHRS and YFSETQ. The CDR3 is made up of 15 amino acids. The CDR3: CASSLVSAQTYGYTF. The CDR3 nucleotides are TGCGCCAGCAGCTTGGTGTCAGCGCAGACCTATGGCTACACCTTC.

The gene calls are TRBV11-2 and TRBJ2-1; the D is unclear. This CDR3 is 13 amino acids long. Deletions cut 1 base from V and 9 bases from J, with 10 bases between. The germline V gene has CDR1 SGHAT and CDR2 FQNNGV. The CDR3 loop reads CASSLAPYGEQFF. CDR3 coding DNA: TGTGCCAGCAGCTTAGCCCCCTATGGTGAGCAGTTCTTC.

The chain has TRBV9 and TRBJ2-7; 9 bases match TRBD1. V shed 2 bases, J shed 5 bases, and the junction held 8 bases outside the gene matches. There are 15 residues in the CDR3. The germline CDR1 and CDR2 sequences are SGDLS and YYNGEE. Here the CDR3 reads CASSVRQGVKDEQYF. The DNA for the CDR3 is TGTGCCAGCAGCGTTCGACAGGGGGTGAAGGACGAGCAGTACTTC.

V gene TRBV7-9 combines with J gene TRBJ2-7; TRBD2 matches 7 bases. The CDR3 covers 14 residues. Germline lookup yields CDR1 SEHNR and CDR2 FQNEAQ (reference sequence). V was pared by 4 bases and J by 0 bases, with 3 bases of the junction left unmatched. CDR3 DNA: TGTGCCAGCAGCTCTAGGACTAGCTCCTACGAGCAGTACTTC. This gives the protein CASSSRTSSYEQYF.

The chain recombines TRBV18 with TRBJ2-2; D gene ambiguous. Germline V CDR1 and CDR2: KGHSH, LQKENI. V was clipped by 0 bases and J by 0 bases, with 2 bases between them. This CDR3 is built from 14 residues. This CDR3 reads CASSPPPNTGELFF. The CDR3 DNA reads as TGTGCCAGCTCACCACCCCCGAACACCGGGGAGCTGTTTTTT.

This clone was seen only once. The junction departs from germline at one end; a sequencing error may be responsible. The chain joins TRBV14 to TRBJ2-3, with D tentatively TRBD1 or TRBD2 (5 bases each). CDR3 length equals 12 residues. The germline V gene encodes CDR1 SGHDN and CDR2 FVKESK. DNA of the CDR3: TGTGCCAACAGCCTTGGGACGGCTTCGCAGTATTTT. Protein: CANSLGTASQYF.

V gene TRBV11-3 combines with J gene TRBJ2-1; no clear D. In germline, CDR1 is SGHNT, CDR2 YENEEA. The germline V and J ends were trimmed by 2 bases and 15 bases, with 11 bases remaining between them. The CDR3 is made up of 11 amino acids. CDR3 sequence reads: CASSLYGRLFF. CDR3 nucleotide sequence: TGTGCCAGCAGCTTATACGGCAGACTGTTCTTC.

The chain combines TRBV19 with TRBJ1-2; D is unresolved. The CDR3 covers 13 residues. Germline V gene data show CDR1 as LNHDA and CDR2 as SQIVND (reference sequence). V was cut by 5 bases and J by 5 bases, with 12 bases left in between. In DNA form, the CDR3 reads TGTGCCAGTAGTTTCCCGGGTCCTTATGGCTACACCTTC. It encodes CASSFPGPYGYTF.

Worth noting for this clone: The junction departs from germline at one end; a sequencing error may be responsible. The rearrangement uses TRBV7-2 and TRBJ2-5; D gene unclear. Per the germline V gene, CDR1 is SGHTA and CDR2 is FQGNSA. The length of the CDR3 is 12 residues. The chain's CDR3 is CASSLRIQSLDF. The CDR3 nucleotides are TGTGCCAGCAGCTTAAGAATACAGTCCCTCGACTTC.

The chain has TRBV19 and TRBJ2-7, with 11 positions matching TRBD2. Trimming took 6 bases from V and 5 from J; bases not matched to a gene: 9. The CDR3 consists of 15 residues. Germline CDR1 reads LNHDA; CDR2 reads SQIVND (reference sequence). The CDR3 DNA reads as TGTGCCAGTAGGTTGGTAGCGGGAGGGCCGAACGAGCAGTACTTC. Translation: CASRLVAGGPNEQYF.

The chain joins TRBV5-6 to TRBJ1-4; the match to TRBD1 covers 11 bases. CDR3 size: 15 residues. After removal of 4 bases from V and 6 bases from J, the junction contained 5 bases not matched to a gene. Germline CDR1 and CDR2: SGHDT and YYEEEE. The CDR3 loop reads CASSGTGGADEKLFF. The CDR3 region has the DNA TGTGCCAGCAGCGGGACAGGGGGGGCGGATGAAAAACTGTTTTTT.

V is TRBV9 and J is TRBJ2-1; weak D call: TRBD1 (6 bases). The CDR3 has 15 amino acids. V gave up 2 bases and J gave up 1 base, with 10 bases separating them. CDR1 and CDR2 (germline): SGDLS, YYNGEE. The CDR3 sequence: CASSVSTGSYNEQFF. CDR3 DNA sequence: TGTGCCAGCAGCGTCTCCACAGGGTCCTACAATGAGCAGTTCTTC.

DNA for the CDR3: TGTGCCAGCAGTTATGGCCAAGGGCCTACCTACGAGCAGTACTTC. Translated: CASSYGQGPTYEQYF. The chain links TRBV6-6 to TRBJ2-7; D uncertain. Trimming stripped 3 bases from V and 2 bases from J, with 14 bases between. Germline CDR1 and CDR2: MNHNY and SVGAGI (reference sequence). This CDR3 region has 15 residues.

The chain combines TRBV15 with TRBJ2-3, with D unresolved. Germline CDR1 is LNHNV and CDR2 is YYDKDF (reference sequence). This CDR3 has 13 amino acids. V was clipped by 0 bases and J by 6 bases, with 7 bases between them. DNA for the CDR3: TGTGCCACCAGCAGAGATAGGACGGATACGCAGTATTTT. It translates to CATSRDRTDTQYF.

The chain couples TRBV2 to TRBJ2-7, with TRBD2 identical over 13 bases. Germline V lookup: CDR1 SNHLY, CDR2 FYNNEI. This CDR3 is 14 amino acids long. Trimming removed 6 bases from V and 7 bases from J; junction bases left unmatched: 6. The CDR3, as DNA: TGTGCCAGCAGAGAGAGGACTAGCGGGGGAGAGCAGTACTTC. This encodes CASRERTSGGEQYF.

The chain is built from TRBV5-8 and TRBJ2-5; TRBD1 agrees at 7 bases. The CDR3 is 13 residues long. J gave up 3 bases and V 9 bases, and 8 bases lay outside the gene matches. CDR1 is SGHTS, CDR2 YDEGEE, per germline. In DNA form, the CDR3 reads TGTGCCACCAACAGAGGGACAGAAGAGACCCAGTACTTC. Its translation is CATNRGTEETQYF. The entire variable domain, with the rest obtained from reference TRBV5-8 and TRBJ2-5, is as follows: EAGVTQSPTHLIKTRGQQATLRCSPISGHTSVYWYQQALGLGLQFLLWYDEGEERNRGNFPPRFSGRQFPNYSSELNVNALELEDSALYLCATNRGTEETQYFGPGTRLLVL.